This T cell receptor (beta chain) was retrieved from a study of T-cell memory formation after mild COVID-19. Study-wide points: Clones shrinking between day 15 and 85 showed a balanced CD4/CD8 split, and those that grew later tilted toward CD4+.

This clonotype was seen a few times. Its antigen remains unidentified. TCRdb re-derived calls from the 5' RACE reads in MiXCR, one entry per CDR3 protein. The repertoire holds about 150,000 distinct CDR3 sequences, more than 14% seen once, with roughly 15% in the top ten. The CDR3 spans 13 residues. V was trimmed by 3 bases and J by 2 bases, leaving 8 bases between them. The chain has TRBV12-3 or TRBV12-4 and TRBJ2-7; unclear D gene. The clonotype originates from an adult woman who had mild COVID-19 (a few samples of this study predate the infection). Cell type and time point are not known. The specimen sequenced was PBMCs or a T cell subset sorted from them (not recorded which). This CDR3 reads CASSFRVPYEQYF. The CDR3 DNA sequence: TGTGCCAGCAGTTTCCGAGTCCCCTACGAGCAGTACTTC.